This T cell receptor (beta chain) derives from a study of cytomegalovirus exposure and HLA in healthy donors. J gave up 6 bases and V 4 bases, and 7 bases lay outside the gene matches. The CDR3 covers 14 residues. The germline gives CDR1 SGDLS, CDR2 YYNGEE. The study ran its PCR with 60 Vbeta and 13 Jbeta primers. Clones were sequenced by immunoSEQ multiplex PCR, and TCRdb holds only the in-frame ones, with some missing. The sample yields fewer than 250,000 clones, around 79% seen once. Comment on this clone: The antigen remains undetermined.

Study observations and caveats: No immune exposure information besides CMV serostatus was available. From TCR beta sequences, most subjects' HLA-A and HLA-B alleles were reportedly predicted accurately.

The clonotype originates from a male donor in good health and CMV-seropositive. This chain links TRBV9 with TRBJ2-1; the match to TRBD1 covers 7 bases. Sequenced: PBMCs. The CDR3 protein is CASSPQGDGNEQFF. CDR3 nucleotide sequence: TGTGCCAGCAGCCCGCAGGGGGACGGCAATGAGCAGTTCTTC.